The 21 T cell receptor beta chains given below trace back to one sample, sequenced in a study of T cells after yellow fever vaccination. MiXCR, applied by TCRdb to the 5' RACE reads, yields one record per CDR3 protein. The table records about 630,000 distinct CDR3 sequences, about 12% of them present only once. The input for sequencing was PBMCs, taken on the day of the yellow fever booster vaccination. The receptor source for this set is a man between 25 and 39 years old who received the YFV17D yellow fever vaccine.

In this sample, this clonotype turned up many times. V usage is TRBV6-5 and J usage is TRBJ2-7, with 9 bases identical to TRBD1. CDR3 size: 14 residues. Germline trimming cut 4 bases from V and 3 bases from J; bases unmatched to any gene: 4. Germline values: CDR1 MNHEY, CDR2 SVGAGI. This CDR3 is CASSLRDRDYEQYF. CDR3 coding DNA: TGTGCCAGCAGTTTAAGGGACAGGGACTACGAGCAGTACTTC.

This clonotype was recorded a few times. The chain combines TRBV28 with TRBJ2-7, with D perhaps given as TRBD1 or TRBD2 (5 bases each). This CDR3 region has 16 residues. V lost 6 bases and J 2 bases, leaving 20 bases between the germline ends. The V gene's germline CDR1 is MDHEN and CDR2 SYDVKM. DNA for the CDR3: TGTGCCAGCAGGAGGGACGGCACAGGTGACCCCTACGAGCAGTACTTC. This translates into CASRRDGTGDPYEQYF.

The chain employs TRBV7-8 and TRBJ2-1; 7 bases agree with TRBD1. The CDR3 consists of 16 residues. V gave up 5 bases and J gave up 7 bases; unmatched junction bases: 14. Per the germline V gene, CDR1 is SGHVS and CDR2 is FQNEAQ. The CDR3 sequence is CASSPPGTERSNEQFF. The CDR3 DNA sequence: TGTGCCAGCAGCCCTCCGGGGACAGAGAGGAGTAATGAGCAGTTCTTC.

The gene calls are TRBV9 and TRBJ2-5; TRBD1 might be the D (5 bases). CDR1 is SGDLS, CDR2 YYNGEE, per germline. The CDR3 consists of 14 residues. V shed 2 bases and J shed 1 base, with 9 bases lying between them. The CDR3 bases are TGTGCCAGCAGCGTTCCAGGGCCCCAAGAGACCCAGTACTTC. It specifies CASSVPGPQETQYF.

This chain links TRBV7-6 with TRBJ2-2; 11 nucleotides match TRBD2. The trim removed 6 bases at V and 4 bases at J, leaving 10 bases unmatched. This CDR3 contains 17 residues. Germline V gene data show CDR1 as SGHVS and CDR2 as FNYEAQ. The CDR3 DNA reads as TGTGCCAGCAGTTCAACTAGCGGGAGACGCGTCACCGGGGAGCTGTTTTTT. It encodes CASSSTSGRRVTGELFF.

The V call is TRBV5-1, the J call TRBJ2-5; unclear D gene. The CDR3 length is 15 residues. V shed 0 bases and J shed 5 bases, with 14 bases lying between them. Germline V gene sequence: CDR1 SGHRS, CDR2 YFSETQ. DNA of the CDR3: TGCGCCAGCAGCTTGGTTTCAAACCAAGGGGAGACCCAGTACTTC. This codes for CASSLVSNQGETQYF.

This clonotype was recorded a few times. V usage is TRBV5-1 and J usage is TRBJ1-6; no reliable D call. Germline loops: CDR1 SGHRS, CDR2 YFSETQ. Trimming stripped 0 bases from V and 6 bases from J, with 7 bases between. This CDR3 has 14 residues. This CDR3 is CASSLGSGNSPLHF. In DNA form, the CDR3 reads TGCGCCAGCAGCTTGGGGTCGGGTAATTCACCCCTCCACTTT.

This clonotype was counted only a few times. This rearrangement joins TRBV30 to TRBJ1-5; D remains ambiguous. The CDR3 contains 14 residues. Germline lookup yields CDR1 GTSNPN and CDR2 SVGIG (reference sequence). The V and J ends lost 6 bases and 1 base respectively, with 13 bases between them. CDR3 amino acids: CACSEGLSNQPQHF. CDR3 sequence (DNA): TGTGCCTGCTCCGAGGGCCTAAGCAATCAGCCCCAGCATTTT.

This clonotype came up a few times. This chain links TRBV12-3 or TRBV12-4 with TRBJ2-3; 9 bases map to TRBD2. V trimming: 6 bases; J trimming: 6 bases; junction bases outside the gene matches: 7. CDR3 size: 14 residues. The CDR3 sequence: CASRLAGLGDTQYF. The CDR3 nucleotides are TGTGCCAGCAGACTAGCGGGCCTTGGGGATACGCAGTATTTT.

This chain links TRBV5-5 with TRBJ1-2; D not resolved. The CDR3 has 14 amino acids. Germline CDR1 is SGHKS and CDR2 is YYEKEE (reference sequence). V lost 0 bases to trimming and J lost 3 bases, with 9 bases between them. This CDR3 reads CASSLVRFDYGYTF. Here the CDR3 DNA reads TGTGCCAGCAGCTTGGTTCGGTTCGACTATGGCTACACCTTC.

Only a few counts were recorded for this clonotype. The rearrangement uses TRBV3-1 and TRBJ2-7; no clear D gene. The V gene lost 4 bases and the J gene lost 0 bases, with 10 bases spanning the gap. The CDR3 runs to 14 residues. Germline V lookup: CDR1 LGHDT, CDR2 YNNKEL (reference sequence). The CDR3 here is CASSPPSASYEQYF. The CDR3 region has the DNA TGTGCCAGCAGCCCCCCTTCAGCCTCCTACGAGCAGTACTTC.

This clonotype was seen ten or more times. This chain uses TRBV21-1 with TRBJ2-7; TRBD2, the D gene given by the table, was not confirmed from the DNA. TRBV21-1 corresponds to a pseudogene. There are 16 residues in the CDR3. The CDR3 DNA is TGTGCCAGCAGCATGTCGACTAGCGGGGATACCTACGAGCAGTACTTC. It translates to CASSMSTSGDTYEQYF.

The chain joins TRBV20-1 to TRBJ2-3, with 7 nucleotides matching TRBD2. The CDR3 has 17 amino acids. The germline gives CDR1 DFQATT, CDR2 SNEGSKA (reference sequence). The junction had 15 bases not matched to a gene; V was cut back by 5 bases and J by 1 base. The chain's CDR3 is CSAAAAGGRVGTDTQYF. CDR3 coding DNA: TGCAGTGCTGCAGCAGCTGGCGGGAGAGTCGGCACAGATACGCAGTATTTT.

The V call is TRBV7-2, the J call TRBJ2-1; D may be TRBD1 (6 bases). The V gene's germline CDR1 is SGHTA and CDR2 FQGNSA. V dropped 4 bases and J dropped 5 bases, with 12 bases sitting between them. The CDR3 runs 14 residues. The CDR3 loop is CASSSDRYDNEQFF. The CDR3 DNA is TGTGCCAGCAGCTCCGACAGGTACGACAATGAGCAGTTCTTC.

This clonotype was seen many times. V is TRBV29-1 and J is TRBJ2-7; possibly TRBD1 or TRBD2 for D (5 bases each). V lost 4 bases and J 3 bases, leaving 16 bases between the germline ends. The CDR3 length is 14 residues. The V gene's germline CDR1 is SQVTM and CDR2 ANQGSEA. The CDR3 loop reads CSVGTGRLGYEQYF. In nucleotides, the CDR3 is TGCAGCGTTGGCACGGGGCGATTGGGCTACGAGCAGTACTTC.

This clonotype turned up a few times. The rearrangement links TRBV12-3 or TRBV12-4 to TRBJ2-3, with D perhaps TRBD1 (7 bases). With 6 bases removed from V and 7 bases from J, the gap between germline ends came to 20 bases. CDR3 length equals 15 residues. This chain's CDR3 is CASREGAGNGYTQYF. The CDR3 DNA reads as TGTGCCAGCAGGGAGGGGGCCGGGAATGGTTATACGCAGTATTTT.

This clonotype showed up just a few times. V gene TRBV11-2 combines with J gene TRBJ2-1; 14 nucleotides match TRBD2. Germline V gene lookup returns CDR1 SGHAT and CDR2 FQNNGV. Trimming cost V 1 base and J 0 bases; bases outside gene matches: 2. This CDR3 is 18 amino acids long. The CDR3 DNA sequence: TGTGCCAGCAGCTTAGGGACTAGCGGGAGGAGCTCCTACAATGAGCAGTTCTTC. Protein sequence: CASSLGTSGRSSYNEQFF.

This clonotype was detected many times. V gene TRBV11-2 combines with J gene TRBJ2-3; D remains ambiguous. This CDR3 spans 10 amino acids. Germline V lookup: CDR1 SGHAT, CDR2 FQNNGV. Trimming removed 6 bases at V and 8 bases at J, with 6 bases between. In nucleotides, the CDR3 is TGTGCCAGCAGTTTGGGTACGCAGTATTTT. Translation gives CASSLGTQYF.

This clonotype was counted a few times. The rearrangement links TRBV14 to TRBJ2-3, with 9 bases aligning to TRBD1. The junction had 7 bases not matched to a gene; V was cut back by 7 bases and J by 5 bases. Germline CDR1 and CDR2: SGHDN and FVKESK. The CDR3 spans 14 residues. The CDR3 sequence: CASTTGGLRDTQYF. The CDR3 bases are TGTGCCAGCACCACAGGGGGCCTGAGAGATACGCAGTATTTT.

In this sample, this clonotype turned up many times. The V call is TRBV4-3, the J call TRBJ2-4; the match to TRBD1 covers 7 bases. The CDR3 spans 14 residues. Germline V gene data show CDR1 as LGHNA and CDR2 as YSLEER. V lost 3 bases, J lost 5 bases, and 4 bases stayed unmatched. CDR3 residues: CASSQTGTENIQYF. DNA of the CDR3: TGCGCCAGCAGCCAGACCGGGACAGAAAACATTCAGTACTTC.

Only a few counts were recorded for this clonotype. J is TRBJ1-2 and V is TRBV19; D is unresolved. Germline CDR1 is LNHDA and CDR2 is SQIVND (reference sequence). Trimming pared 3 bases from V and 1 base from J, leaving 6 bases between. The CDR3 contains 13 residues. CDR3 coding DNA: TGTGCCAGTAGTATCCACAGTAACTATGGCTACACCTTC. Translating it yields CASSIHSNYGYTF.